The 21 T cell receptor beta chains below all came from one sample that was sequenced in a study of blood T cells in healthy people across ages. A J-beta primer mix and a sample-barcoded 5' primer were used in a second PCR of roughly 6 to 11 cycles. TCRdb re-called the 5' RACE reads with MiXCR, one entry per CDR3 protein. Of 700,000 or so distinct CDR3 sequences listed, about 20% are singletons. Sequenced material: blood. These receptors were taken from a man aged 65 to 85 in good health.

The rearrangement uses TRBV7-2 and TRBJ1-3, with 9 bases fitting TRBD1. With 4 bases clipped from V and 0 bases from J, the junction kept 10 bases outside the gene matches. The CDR3 length is 18 residues. Germline CDR1 SGHTA, CDR2 FQGNSA. CDR3 sequence: CASSYNRGPSISGNTIYF. The CDR3 nucleotides read TGTGCCAGCAGCTATAACAGGGGGCCCTCGATCTCTGGAAACACCATATATTTT.

This clonotype came up a few times. The chain joins TRBV5-1 to TRBJ2-1; 7 bases are shared with TRBD1. Germline lookup yields CDR1 SGHRS and CDR2 YFSETQ. V shed 4 bases, J shed 0 bases, and the junction held 10 bases outside the gene matches. The CDR3 spans 17 residues. Here the CDR3 DNA reads TGCGCCAGCAGCCTAAGGACAGGCCGAAGCTCCTACAATGAGCAGTTCTTC. Its translation: CASSLRTGRSSYNEQFF.

This clonotype has only a few counts. This sequence joins TRBV5-6 and TRBJ2-3; a possible D gene is TRBD1 (5 bases). Germline-derived CDR1 and CDR2 are SGHDT and YYEEEE. V lost 4 bases, J lost 0 bases, and 9 bases lay in between. The CDR3 extends over 14 amino acids. The CDR3 DNA reads TGTGCCAGCAGCCCGGACACCAGCACAGATACGCAGTATTTT. Translation gives CASSPDTSTDTQYF.

The CDR3 spells CASSLRLAGTPGNEQFF. As DNA, the CDR3 is TGTGCCAGCAGCTTGAGACTAGCGGGGACCCCTGGGAATGAGCAGTTCTTC. The chain carries TRBV13 and TRBJ2-1, with 11 bases aligning to TRBD2. CDR1 and CDR2 from the germline V gene are PRHDT and FYEKMQ (reference sequence). The CDR3 is 17 amino acids. The junction had 11 bases not matched to a gene; V was cut back by 3 bases and J by 7 bases.

The V gene is TRBV20-1, the J gene TRBJ1-2; TRBD1 aligns across 9 bases. V gave up 2 bases and J gave up 6 bases; unmatched junction bases: 4. Germline-derived CDR1 and CDR2 are DFQATT and SNEGSKA (reference sequence). The CDR3 is 13 amino acids. Written as DNA, the CDR3 is TGCAGTGCTAGATGGGGGACAGGGAATGGCTACACCTTC. Translation: CSARWGTGNGYTF.

V and J are TRBV6-1 and TRBJ2-7; no clear D. Trimming removed 3 bases at V and 2 bases at J, with 11 bases between. The CDR3 length is 14 residues. Germline CDR1 and CDR2: MNHNS and SASEGT. The CDR3 nucleotides are TGTGCCAGCAGTGAGTATACGACCCCCTACGAGCAGTACTTC. Protein: CASSEYTTPYEQYF.

The gene calls are TRBV7-9 and TRBJ2-1; possibly TRBD1 for D (7 bases). Matching the DNA end better, TRBJ2-5 makes the J call doubtful. The CDR3 totals 15 residues. Germline V gene lookup returns CDR1 SEHNR and CDR2 FQNEAQ (reference sequence). The CDR3 DNA reads TGTGCCAGCAGCGAAACGGAGGGGGCCTGGGAGACCCAGTACTTC. It encodes CASSETEGAWETQYF.

This clonotype occurred many times. The chain combines TRBV3-1 with TRBJ2-4, with 10 nucleotides matching TRBD2. CDR1 and CDR2 from the germline V gene are LGHDT and YNNKEL (reference sequence). V trimming: 1 base; J trimming: 7 bases; junction bases outside the gene matches: 7. This CDR3 region has 16 residues. CDR3 in DNA: TGTGCCAGCAGCCAAGGAACTCGAGCGGGGGGGAACATTCAGTACTTC. It specifies CASSQGTRAGGNIQYF.

At least ten counts were recorded for this clonotype. This sequence joins TRBV12-3 or TRBV12-4 and TRBJ1-4; 7 positions agree with TRBD1. This CDR3 spans 13 amino acids. Trimming at V came to 6 bases and at J to 6 bases, leaving 4 bases not matched to a gene. The CDR3 sequence: CASSRQGDEKLFF. CDR3 in DNA: TGTGCCAGCAGCAGACAGGGAGATGAAAAACTGTTTTTT.

The chain couples TRBV2 to TRBJ2-1; the D gene is possibly TRBD1 (6 bases). Per germline, CDR1 SNHLY and CDR2 FYNNEI. The CDR3 consists of 17 residues. With 7 bases removed from V and 0 bases from J, the gap between germline ends came to 19 bases. CDR3 DNA: TGTGCCAGCATCCGTGGGGGCCTATCCTACTCCTACAATGAGCAGTTCTTC. Encoded protein: CASIRGGLSYSYNEQFF. Looking up the rest from reference TRBV2 and TRBJ2-1 gives the full variable domain: EPEVTQTPSHQVTQMGQEVILRCVPISNHLYFYWYRQILGQKVEFLVSFYNNEISEKSEIFDDQFSVERPDGSNFTLKIRSTKLEDSAMYFCASIRGGLSYSYNEQFFGPGTRLTVL.

This clonotype was counted between two and nine times. The chain joins TRBV3-1 to TRBJ2-3; 7 nucleotides match TRBD2. Germline V lookup: CDR1 LGHDT, CDR2 YNNKEL (reference sequence). This CDR3 is built from 15 residues. With V trimmed by 0 bases and J by 8 bases, 8 bases remained unmatched. In DNA form, the CDR3 reads TGTGCCAGCAGCCAAGATGCTAGCGGAGACGGTACGCAGTATTTT. This encodes CASSQDASGDGTQYF.

This clonotype was detected only a few times. This chain joins TRBV11-2 and TRBJ2-7, with D perhaps matching TRBD1 (6 bases). The V gene's germline CDR1 is SGHAT and CDR2 FQNNGV. Trimming took off 5 bases at V and 5 bases at J, with 10 bases between the two ends. The CDR3 consists of 12 residues. CDR3 sequence reads: CASSRGIHEQYF. CDR3 in DNA: TGTGCCAGCAGCAGGGGGATCCACGAGCAGTACTTC.

Worth noting for this clonotype: One junction end disagrees with the germline gene, perhaps due to a read error. The V gene is TRBV5-5, the J gene TRBJ1-3, with 7 positions matching TRBD1. Germline V gene lookup returns CDR1 SGHKS and CDR2 YYEKEE (reference sequence). The CDR3 spans 15 residues. The chain's CDR3 is CASSQTGAAGNTICF. The CDR3 DNA sequence: TGTGCCAGCAGCCAAACAGGGGCCGCAGGAAACACCATATGTTTT.

This clonotype was detected many times. V gene TRBV5-1 combines with J gene TRBJ2-3, with D tentatively TRBD1 (6 bases). Between the trimmed V and J ends, which lost 3 bases and 6 bases, there was a span of 14 bases. The CDR3 runs to 14 residues. The germline V gene has CDR1 SGHRS and CDR2 YFSETQ. The DNA of the CDR3 is TGCGCCAGCAGCTCCGGGGACATCTTGGATACGCAGTATTTT. It specifies CASSSGDILDTQYF.

With respect to this clonotype: The conserved phenylalanine or tryptophan is not found at the CDR3 terminus, so this likely reflects a read error. This chain links TRBV19 with TRBJ2-6; D possibly corresponds to TRBD2 (5 bases). V shed 3 bases and J shed 4 bases, with 10 bases lying between them. Looked up from germline, CDR1 is LNHDA and CDR2 is SQIVND (reference sequence). The CDR3 spans 15 residues. CDR3 nucleotides: TGTGCCAGTAGTATGGGGAGAGCGGGGGCCAACGTCCTGACTCTC. It translates to CASSMGRAGANVLTL.

J is TRBJ2-2 and V is TRBV15; D unclear. V was cut by 0 bases and J by 8 bases, with 7 bases left in between. Germline loops: CDR1 LNHNV, CDR2 YYDKDF (reference sequence). There are 13 residues in the CDR3. CDR3: CATSRDLGGELFF. CDR3 sequence (DNA): TGTGCCACCAGCAGAGATCTGGGGGGGGAGCTGTTTTTT.

This clonotype has only a few counts. This CDR3 is CASSLVGLALGTQYF. CDR3 nucleotides: TGTGCCAGCAGCTTAGTGGGACTAGCCTTGGGGACCCAGTACTTC. The chain joins TRBV7-2 to TRBJ2-5; 9 bases are a match to TRBD2. Germline V gene lookup returns CDR1 SGHTA and CDR2 FQGNSA. The CDR3 is made up of 15 amino acids. V trimming: 1 base; J trimming: 7 bases; junction bases outside the gene matches: 7. Combining the CDR3 with reference TRBV7-2 and TRBJ2-5 gives the whole variable domain GAGVSQSPSNKVTEKGKDVELRCDPISGHTALYWYRQSLGQGLEFLIYFQGNSAPDKSGLPSDRFSAERTGGSVSTLTIQRTQQEDSAVYLCASSLVGLALGTQYFGPGTRLLVL.

V gene TRBV7-8 combines with J gene TRBJ2-7; D is possibly TRBD1 or TRBD2 (5 bases each). CDR3 length: 14 amino acids. The V end was cut by 0 bases, the J end by 4 bases, with 10 bases between. The germline CDR1 and CDR2 sequences are SGHVS and FQNEAQ. CDR3 nucleotide sequence: TGTGCCAGCAGCTTAGCGGGGGACGCGTACGAGCAGTACTTC. Translation: CASSLAGDAYEQYF.

The V and J genes are TRBV10-2 and TRBJ2-5; 9 bases match TRBD2. The end of the DNA aligns better with TRBJ2-7, so the J call may be wrong. The CDR3 totals 14 residues. Germline-derived CDR1 and CDR2 are WSHSY and SAAADI. The DNA for the CDR3 is TGCGCCAGCAGTGAACCTAGCGGGGTCCACGAGCAGTACTTC. It yields the protein CASSEPSGVHEQYF.

Only a few counts were recorded for this clonotype. The chain joins TRBV12-3 or TRBV12-4 to TRBJ1-1; D is uncertain. V was cut by 7 bases and J by 1 base, with 13 bases left in between. This CDR3 comprises 14 residues. Here the CDR3 reads CASKYGVRNTEAFF. The CDR3 DNA is TGTGCCAGCAAGTATGGGGTTAGGAACACTGAAGCTTTCTTT.

The chain couples TRBV5-6 to TRBJ2-5, with 8 bases identical to TRBD1. The CDR3 has 15 amino acids. CDR1 and CDR2 (germline): SGHDT, YYEEEE. Trimming at V came to 2 bases and at J to 4 bases, leaving 7 bases not matched to a gene. For the CDR3, the DNA is TGTGCCAGCAGCTTTGGACAGGGAGATACAGAGACCCAGTACTTC. It is translated as CASSFGQGDTETQYF.